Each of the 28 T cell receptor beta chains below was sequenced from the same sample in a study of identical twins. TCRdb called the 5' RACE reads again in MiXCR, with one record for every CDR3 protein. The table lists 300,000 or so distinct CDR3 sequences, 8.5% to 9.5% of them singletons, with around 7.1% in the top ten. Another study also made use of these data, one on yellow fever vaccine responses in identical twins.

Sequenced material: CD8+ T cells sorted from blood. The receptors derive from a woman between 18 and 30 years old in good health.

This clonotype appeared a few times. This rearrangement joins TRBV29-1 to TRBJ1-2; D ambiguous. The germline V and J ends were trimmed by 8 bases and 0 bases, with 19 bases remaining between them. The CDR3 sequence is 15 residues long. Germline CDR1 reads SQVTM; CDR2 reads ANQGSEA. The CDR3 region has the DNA TGCAGCACCTGGGGTCAGACCTCAACTAACTATGGCTACACCTTC. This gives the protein CSTWGQTSTNYGYTF.

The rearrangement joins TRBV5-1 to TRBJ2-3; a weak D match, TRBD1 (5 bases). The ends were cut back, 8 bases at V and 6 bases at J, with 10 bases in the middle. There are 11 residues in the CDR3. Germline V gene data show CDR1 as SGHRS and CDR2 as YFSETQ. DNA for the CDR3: TGCGCCAGTCAGGGAATGGATACGCAGTATTTT. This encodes CASQGMDTQYF.

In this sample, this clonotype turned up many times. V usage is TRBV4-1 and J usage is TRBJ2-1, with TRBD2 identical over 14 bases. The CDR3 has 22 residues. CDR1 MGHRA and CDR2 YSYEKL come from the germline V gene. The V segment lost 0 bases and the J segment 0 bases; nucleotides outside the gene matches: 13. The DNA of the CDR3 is TGCGCCAGCAGCCAAGATCAAGGAGGCAGGACTAGCGGGAGGAGCTCCTACAATGAGCAGTTCTTC. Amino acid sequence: CASSQDQGGRTSGRSSYNEQFF.

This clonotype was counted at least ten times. The CDR3 coding sequence is TGCAGTGCTCGGGAACCAGGGGGCTACGAGCAGTACTTC. Translated: CSAREPGGYEQYF. This chain uses TRBV20-1 with TRBJ2-7; 7 bases line up with TRBD1. The CDR3 runs 13 residues. Germline V gives CDR1 DFQATT, CDR2 SNEGSKA (reference sequence). V gave up 5 bases and J gave up 3 bases; unmatched junction bases: 7.

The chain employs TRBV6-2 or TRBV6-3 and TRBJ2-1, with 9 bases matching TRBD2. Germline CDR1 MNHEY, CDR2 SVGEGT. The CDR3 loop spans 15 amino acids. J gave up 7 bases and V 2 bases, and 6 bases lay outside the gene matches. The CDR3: CASSYAGGPRNEQFF. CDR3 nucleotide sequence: TGTGCCAGCAGTTACGCGGGAGGGCCTCGGAATGAGCAGTTCTTC.

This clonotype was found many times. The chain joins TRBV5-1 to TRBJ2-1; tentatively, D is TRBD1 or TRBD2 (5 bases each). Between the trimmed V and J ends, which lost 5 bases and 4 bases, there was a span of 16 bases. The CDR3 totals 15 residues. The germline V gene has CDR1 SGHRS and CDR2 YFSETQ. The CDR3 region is CASRLIGERYNEQFF. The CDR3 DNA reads TGCGCCAGCAGGTTAATAGGGGAGCGGTACAATGAGCAGTTCTTC.

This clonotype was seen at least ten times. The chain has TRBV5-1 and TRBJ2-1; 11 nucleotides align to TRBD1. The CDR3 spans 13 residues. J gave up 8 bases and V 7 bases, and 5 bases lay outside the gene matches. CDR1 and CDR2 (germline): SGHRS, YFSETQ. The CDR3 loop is CASWGQGGDEQFF. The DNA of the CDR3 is TGCGCCAGCTGGGGACAGGGGGGCGATGAGCAGTTCTTC.

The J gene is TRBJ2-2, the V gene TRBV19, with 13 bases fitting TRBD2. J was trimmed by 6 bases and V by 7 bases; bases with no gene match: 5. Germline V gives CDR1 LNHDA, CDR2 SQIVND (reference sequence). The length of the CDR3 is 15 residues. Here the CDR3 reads CASKGTSGESGELFF. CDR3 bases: TGTGCCAGTAAAGGGACTAGCGGGGAATCCGGGGAGCTGTTTTTT.

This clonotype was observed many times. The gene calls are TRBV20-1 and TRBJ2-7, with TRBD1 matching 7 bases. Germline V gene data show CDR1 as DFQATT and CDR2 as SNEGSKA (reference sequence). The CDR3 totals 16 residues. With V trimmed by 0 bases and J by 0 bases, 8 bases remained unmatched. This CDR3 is CSARDAGGPSSYEQYF. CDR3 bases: TGCAGTGCTAGAGACGCAGGGGGACCTAGCTCCTACGAGCAGTACTTC.

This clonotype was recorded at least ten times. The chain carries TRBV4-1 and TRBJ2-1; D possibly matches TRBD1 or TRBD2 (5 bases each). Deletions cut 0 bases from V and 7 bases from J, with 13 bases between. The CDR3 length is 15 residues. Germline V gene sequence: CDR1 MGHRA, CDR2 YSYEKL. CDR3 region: CASSQDRGSGNEQFF. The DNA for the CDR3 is TGCGCCAGCAGCCAAGATAGGGGATCGGGAAATGAGCAGTTCTTC.

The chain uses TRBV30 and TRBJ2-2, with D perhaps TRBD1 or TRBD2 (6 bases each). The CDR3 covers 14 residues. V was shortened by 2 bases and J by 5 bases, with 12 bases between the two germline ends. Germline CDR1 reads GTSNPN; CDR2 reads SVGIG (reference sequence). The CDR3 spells CAWSPGAGTGELFF. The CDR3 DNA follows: TGTGCCTGGAGTCCAGGGGCGGGGACCGGGGAGCTGTTTTTT. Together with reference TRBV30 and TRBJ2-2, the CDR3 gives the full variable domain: SQTIHQWPATLVQPVGSPLSLECTVEGTSNPNLYWYRQAAGRGLQLLFYSVGIGQISSEVPQNLSASRPQDRQFILSSKKLLLSDSGFYLCAWSPGAGTGELFFGEGSRLTVL.

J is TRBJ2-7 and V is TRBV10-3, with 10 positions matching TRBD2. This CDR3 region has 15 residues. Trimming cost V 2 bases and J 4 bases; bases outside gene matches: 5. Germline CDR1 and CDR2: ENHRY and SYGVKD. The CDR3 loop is CAISEPSGSDYEQYF. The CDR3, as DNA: TGTGCCATCAGTGAGCCTAGCGGGAGTGATTACGAGCAGTACTTC.

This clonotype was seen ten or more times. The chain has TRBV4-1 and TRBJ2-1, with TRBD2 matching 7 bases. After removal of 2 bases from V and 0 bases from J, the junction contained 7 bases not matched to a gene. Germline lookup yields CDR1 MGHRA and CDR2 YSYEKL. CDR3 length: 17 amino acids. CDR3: CASSQYASGSSYNEQFF. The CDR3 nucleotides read TGCGCCAGCAGCCAATATGCTAGCGGAAGCTCCTACAATGAGCAGTTCTTC.

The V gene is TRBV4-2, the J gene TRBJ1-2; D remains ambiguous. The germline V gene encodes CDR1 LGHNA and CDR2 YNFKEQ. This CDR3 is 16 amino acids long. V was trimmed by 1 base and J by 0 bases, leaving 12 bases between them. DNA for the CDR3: TGTGCCAGCAGCCAAGTAAGCGGGGAAGCTAACTATGGCTACACCTTC. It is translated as CASSQVSGEANYGYTF.

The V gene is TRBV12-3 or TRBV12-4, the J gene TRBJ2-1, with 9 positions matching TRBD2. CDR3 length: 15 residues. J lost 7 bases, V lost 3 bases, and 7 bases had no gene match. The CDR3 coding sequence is TGTGCCAGCAGTTTCGGCGGGGGGGAGGTGAATGAGCAGTTCTTC. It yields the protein CASSFGGGEVNEQFF.

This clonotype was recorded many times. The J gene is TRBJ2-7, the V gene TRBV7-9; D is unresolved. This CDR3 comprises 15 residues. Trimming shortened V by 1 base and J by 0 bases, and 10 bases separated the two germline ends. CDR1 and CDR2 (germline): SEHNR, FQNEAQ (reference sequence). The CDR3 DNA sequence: TGTGCCAGCAGCTTAGGGTTCCAAAGCTCCTACGAGCAGTACTTC. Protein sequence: CASSLGFQSSYEQYF.

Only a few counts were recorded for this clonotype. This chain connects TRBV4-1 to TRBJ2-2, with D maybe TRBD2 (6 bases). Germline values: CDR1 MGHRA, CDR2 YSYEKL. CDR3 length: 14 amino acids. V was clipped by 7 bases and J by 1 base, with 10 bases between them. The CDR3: CASMPGENTGELFF. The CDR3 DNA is TGCGCCAGCATGCCGGGGGAGAACACCGGGGAGCTGTTTTTT.

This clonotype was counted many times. The CDR3 is CSARDGDRGTYEQYF. The CDR3 DNA follows: TGCAGTGCTAGAGATGGGGACAGGGGAACCTACGAGCAGTACTTC. The rearrangement uses TRBV20-1 and TRBJ2-7; TRBD1 matches 10 bases. This CDR3 spans 15 amino acids. The V gene end was trimmed by 0 bases and the J gene end by 2 bases; junction bases not matched to a gene: 4. Germline V gene lookup returns CDR1 DFQATT and CDR2 SNEGSKA (reference sequence).

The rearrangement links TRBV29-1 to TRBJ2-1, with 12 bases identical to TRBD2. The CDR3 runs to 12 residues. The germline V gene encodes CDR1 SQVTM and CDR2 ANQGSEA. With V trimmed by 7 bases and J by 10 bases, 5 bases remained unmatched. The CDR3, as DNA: TGCAGCGAACTAGCGGGAGGCGGAGAGCAGTTCTTC. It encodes CSELAGGGEQFF.

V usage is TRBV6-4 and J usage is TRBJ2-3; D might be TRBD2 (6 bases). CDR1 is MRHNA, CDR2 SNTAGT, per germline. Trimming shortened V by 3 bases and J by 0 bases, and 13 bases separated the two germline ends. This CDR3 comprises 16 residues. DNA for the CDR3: TGTGCCAGCAGTGAGCTAGCGTCTTATAGCACAGATACGCAGTATTTT. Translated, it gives CASSELASYSTDTQYF.

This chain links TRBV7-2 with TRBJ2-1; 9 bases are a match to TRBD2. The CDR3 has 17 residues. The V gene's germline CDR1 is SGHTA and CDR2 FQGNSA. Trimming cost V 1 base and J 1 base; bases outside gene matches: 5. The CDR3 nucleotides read TGTGCCAGCAGCTTAGTCCCCAGCGGGGGGTCCTACAATGAGCAGTTCTTC. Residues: CASSLVPSGGSYNEQFF.

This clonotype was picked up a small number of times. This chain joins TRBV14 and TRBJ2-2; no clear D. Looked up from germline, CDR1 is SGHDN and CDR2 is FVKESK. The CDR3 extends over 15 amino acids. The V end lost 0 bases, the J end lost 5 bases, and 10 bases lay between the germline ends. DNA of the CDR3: TGTGCCAGCAGCCAAGATATCGGATGGACCGGGGAGCTGTTTTTT. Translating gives CASSQDIGWTGELFF.

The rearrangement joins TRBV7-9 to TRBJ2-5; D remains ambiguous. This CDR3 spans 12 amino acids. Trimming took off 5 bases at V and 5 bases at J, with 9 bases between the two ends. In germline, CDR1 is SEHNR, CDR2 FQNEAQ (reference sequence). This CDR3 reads CASSQAEETQYF. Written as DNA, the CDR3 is TGTGCCAGCAGCCAAGCCGAGGAGACCCAGTACTTC.

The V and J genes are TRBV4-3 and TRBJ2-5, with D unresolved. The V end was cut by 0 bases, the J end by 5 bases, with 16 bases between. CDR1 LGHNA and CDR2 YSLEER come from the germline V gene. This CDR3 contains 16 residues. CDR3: CASSQDWTSREETQYF. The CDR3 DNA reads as TGCGCCAGCAGCCAAGATTGGACCTCCCGAGAGGAGACCCAGTACTTC.

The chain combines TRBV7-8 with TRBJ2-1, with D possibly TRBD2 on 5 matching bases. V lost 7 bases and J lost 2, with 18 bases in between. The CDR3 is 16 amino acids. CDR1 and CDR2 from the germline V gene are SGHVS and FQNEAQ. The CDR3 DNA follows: TGTGCCAGCACCCCTCTAGAGGACTCCGCCTACAATGAGCAGTTCTTC. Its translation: CASTPLEDSAYNEQFF.

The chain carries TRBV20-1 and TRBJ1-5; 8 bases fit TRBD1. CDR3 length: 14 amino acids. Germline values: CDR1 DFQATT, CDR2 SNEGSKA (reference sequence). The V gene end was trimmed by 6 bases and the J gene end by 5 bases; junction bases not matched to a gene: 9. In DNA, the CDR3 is TGCAGTGCAAATGGACAGGGCGAACATCAGCCCCAGCATTTT. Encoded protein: CSANGQGEHQPQHF.

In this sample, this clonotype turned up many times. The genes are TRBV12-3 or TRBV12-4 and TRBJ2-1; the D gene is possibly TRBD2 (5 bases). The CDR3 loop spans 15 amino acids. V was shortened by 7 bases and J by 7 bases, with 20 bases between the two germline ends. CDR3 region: CASTVGAGSGNEQFF. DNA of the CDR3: TGTGCCAGCACTGTTGGTGCGGGTTCTGGGAATGAGCAGTTCTTC.

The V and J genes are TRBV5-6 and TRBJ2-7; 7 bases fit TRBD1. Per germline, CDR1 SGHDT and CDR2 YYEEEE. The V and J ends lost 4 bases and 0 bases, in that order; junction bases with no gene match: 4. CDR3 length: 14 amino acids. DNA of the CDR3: TGTGCCAGCAGCGTGAGGGGGCTCTCCTACGAGCAGTACTTC. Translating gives CASSVRGLSYEQYF.